Listed below are T cell receptor beta chains from one sample, sequenced in a study of blood T cells in healthy people across ages. TCRdb re-analysed the 5' RACE reads in MiXCR, keeping a single row per CDR3 protein. The data show around 1,100,000 distinct CDR3 sequences, around two fifths seen once. Material: blood. These receptors all come from a man aged 18 to 30 in good health. CDR3s include the opening cysteine and the closing phenylalanine or tryptophan. Fields, in order: J gene, D gene, V gene, clone size, CDR3 protein, CDR3 DNA. A D gene is named only where the DNA matches it firmly. Some rows have no size entry. The others give once, few or many, or a class for an expanded clone.

J: TRBJ2-3
D: TRBD1
V: TRBV7-8
size: .
CDR3: CASSLQGASDAQYF
DNA: TGTGCCAGCAGCTTACAGGGGGCTTCAGATGCGCAGTATTTT

J: TRBJ1-5
D: .
V: TRBV7-2
size: .
CDR3: CASSDSRSSNQPQHF
DNA: TGTGCCAGCAGCGACTCAAGGAGTAGCAATCAGCCCCAGCATTTT

J: TRBJ2-3
D: .
V: TRBV6-6
size: once
CDR3: CASSPRSIDTQYF
DNA: TGTGCCAGCAGCCCCAGATCCATAGATACGCAGTATTTT

J: TRBJ1-6
D: .
V: TRBV6-6
size: .
CDR3: CASSYSQVSPLHF
DNA: TGTGCCAGCAGTTACTCACAGGTGTCACCCCTCCACTTT

J: TRBJ2-3
D: TRBD1
V: TRBV24-1
size: .
CDR3: CATRGDRGLEQGTDTQYF
DNA: TGTGCCACCAGGGGGGACAGGGGGCTGGAACAAGGCACAGATACGCAGTATTTT

J: TRBJ1-2
D: TRBD1
V: TRBV7-9
size: .
CDR3: CASSPEGTVYGYTF
DNA: TGTGCCAGCAGCCCAGAGGGGACAGTCTATGGCTACACCTTC

J: TRBJ1-5
D: .
V: TRBV5-1
size: .
CDR3: CASSFLGGDQPQHF
DNA: TGCGCCAGCAGCTTCTTAGGGGGTGATCAGCCCCAGCATTTT

J: TRBJ1-6
D: .
V: TRBV12-3/TRBV12-4
size: .
CDR3: CASSPSGTLYNSPLHF
DNA: TGTGCCAGCAGTCCATCAGGGACACTCTATAATTCACCCCTCCACTTT

J: TRBJ2-7
D: .
V: TRBV21-1
size: .
CDR3: CASSKALSGDEQYF
DNA: TGTGCCAGCAGCAAAGCGCTTTCAGGGGACGAGCAGTACTTC

J: TRBJ2-3
D: .
V: TRBV28
size: few
CDR3: CASSPPPYTDTQYF
DNA: TGTGCCAGCAGTCCGCCCCCTTACACAGATACGCAGTATTTT